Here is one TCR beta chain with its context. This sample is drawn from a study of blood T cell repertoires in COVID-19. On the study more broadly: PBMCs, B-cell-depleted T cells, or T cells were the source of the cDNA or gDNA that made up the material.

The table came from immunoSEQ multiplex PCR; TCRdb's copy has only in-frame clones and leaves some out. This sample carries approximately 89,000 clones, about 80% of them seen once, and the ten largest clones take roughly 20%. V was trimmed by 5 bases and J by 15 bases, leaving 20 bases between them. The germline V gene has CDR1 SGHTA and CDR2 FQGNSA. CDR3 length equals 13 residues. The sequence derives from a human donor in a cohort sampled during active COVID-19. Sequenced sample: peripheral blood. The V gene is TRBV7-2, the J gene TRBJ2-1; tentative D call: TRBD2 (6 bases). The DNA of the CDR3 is TGTGCCAGCAGCCCGACTCTACCGGGACTTCCGTTCTTC. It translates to CASSPTLPGLPFF.